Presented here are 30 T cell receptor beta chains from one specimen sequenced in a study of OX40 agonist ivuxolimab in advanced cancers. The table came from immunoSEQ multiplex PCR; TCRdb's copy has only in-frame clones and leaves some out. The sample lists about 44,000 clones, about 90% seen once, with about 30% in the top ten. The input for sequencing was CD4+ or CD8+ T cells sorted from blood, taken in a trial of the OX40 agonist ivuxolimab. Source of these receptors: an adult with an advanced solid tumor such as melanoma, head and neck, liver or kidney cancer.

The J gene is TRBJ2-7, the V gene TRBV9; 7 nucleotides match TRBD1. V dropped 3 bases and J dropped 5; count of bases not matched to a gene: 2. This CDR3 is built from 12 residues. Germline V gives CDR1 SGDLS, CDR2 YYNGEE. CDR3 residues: CASSGTGDEQYF. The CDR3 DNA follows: TGTGCCAGCAGCGGAACAGGGGACGAGCAGTACTTC.

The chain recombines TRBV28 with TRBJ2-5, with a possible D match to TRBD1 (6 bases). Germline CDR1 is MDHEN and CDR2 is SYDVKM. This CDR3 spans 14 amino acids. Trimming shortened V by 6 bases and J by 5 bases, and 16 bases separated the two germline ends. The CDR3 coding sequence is TGTGCCAGCAGCCTGGACAGCTGGGGGGAGACCCAGTACTTC. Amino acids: CASSLDSWGETQYF.

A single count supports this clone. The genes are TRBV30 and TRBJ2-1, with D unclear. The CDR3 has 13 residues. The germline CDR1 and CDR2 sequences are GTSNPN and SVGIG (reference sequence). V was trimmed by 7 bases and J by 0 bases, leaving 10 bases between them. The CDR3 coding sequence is TGTGCCTCTGGGATTAGCTCCTACAATGAGCAGTTCTTC. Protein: CASGISSYNEQFF.

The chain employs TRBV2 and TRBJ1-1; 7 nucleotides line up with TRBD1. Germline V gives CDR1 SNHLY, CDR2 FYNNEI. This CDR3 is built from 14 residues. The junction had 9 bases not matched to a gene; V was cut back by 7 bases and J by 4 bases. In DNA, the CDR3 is TGTGCCAGCAAGGGCAGGGGGTATTCCACTGAAGCTTTCTTT. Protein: CASKGRGYSTEAFF.

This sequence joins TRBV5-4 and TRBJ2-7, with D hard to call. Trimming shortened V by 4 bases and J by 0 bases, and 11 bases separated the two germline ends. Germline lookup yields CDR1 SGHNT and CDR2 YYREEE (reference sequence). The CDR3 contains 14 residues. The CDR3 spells CASSPGGSSYEQYF. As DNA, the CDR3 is TGTGCCAGCAGCCCTGGCGGCTCCTCCTACGAGCAGTACTTC.

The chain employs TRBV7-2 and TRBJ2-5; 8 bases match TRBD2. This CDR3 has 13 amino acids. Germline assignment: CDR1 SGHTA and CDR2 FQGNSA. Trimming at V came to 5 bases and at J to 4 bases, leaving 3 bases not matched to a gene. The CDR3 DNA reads TGTGCCAGCAGCCCGCGGGGGGTAGAGACCCAGTACTTC. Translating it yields CASSPRGVETQYF. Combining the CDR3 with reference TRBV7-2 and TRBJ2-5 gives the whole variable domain GAGVSQSPSNKVTEKGKDVELRCDPISGHTALYWYRQSLGQGLEFLIYFQGNSAPDKSGLPSDRFSAERTGGSVSTLTIQRTQQEDSAVYLCASSPRGVETQYFGPGTRLLVL.

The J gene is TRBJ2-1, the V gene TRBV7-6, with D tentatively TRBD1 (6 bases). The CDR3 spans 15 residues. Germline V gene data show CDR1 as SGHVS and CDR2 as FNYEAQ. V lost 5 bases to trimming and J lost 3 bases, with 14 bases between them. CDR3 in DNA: TGTGCCAGCAGCCCCTTTGAGGGGGACTACAATGAGCAGTTCTTC. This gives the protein CASSPFEGDYNEQFF. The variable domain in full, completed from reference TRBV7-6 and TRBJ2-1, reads GAGVSQSPRYKVTKRGQDVALRCDPISGHVSLYWYRQALGQGPEFLTYFNYEAQQDKSGLPNDRFSAERPEGSISTLTIQRTEQRDSAMYRCASSPFEGDYNEQFFGPGTRLTVL.

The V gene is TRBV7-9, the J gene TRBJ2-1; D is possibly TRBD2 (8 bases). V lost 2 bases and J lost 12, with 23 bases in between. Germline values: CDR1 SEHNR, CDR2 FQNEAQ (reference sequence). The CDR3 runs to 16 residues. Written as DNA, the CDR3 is TGTGCCAGCAGCTTAAACCCCGGACTAGCCTCAGGGGGGCAGTTCTTC. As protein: CASSLNPGLASGGQFF. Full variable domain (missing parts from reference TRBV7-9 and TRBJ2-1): DTGVSQNPRHKITKRGQNVTFRCDPISEHNRLYWYRQTLGQGPEFLTYFQNEAQLEKSRLLSDRFSAERPKGSFSTLEIQRTEQGDSAMYLCASSLNPGLASGGQFFGPGTRLTVL.

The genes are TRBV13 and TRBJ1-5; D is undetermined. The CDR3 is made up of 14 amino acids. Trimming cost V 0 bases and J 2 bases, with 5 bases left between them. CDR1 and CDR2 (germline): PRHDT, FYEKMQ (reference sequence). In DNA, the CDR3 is TGTGCCAGCAGCTTAGGACAAGGCAATCAGCCCCAGCATTTT. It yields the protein CASSLGQGNQPQHF.

CDR3 DNA sequence: TGTGCCAGCAGTTTACGGCAACTAGCGGGAGATACGCAGTATTTT. This codes for CASSLRQLAGDTQYF. The V call is TRBV27, the J call TRBJ2-3; 9 bases are shared with TRBD2. The CDR3 totals 15 residues. V lost 2 bases to trimming and J lost 5 bases; unmatched junction nucleotides: 5. Germline V gene sequence: CDR1 MNHEY, CDR2 SMNVEV (reference sequence).

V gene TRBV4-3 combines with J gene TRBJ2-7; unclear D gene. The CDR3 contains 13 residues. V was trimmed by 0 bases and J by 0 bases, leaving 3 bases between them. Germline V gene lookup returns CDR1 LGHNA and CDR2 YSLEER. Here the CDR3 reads CASSQDHSYEQYF. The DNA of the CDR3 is TGCGCCAGCAGCCAAGACCACTCCTACGAGCAGTACTTC.

The CDR3 protein is CASSLDEKLFF. The CDR3 region has the DNA TGTGCCAGCAGCTTAGATGAAAAACTGTTTTTT. The chain is built from TRBV7-9 and TRBJ1-4; D uncertain. The V gene lost 1 base and the J gene lost 6 bases, with 0 bases spanning the gap. This CDR3 is built from 11 residues. Germline V gene data show CDR1 as SEHNR and CDR2 as FQNEAQ (reference sequence). Using reference TRBV7-9 and TRBJ1-4 for the parts outside the CDR3, the full variable domain is DTGVSQNPRHKITKRGQNVTFRCDPISEHNRLYWYRQTLGQGPEFLTYFQNEAQLEKSRLLSDRFSAERPKGSFSTLEIQRTEQGDSAMYLCASSLDEKLFFGSGTQLSVL.

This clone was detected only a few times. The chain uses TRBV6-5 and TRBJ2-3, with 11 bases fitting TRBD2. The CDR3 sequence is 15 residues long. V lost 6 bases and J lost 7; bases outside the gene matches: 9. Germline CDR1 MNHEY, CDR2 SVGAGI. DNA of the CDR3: TGTGCCAGCAGATTACTAGCGGGAGAGTTAAATACGCAGTATTTT. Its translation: CASRLLAGELNTQYF.

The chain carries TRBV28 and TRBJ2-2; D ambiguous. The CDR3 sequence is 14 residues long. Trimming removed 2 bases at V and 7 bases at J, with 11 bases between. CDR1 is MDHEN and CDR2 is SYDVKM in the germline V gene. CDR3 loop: CASSLKVAGGELFF. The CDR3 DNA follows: TGTGCCAGCAGTTTAAAAGTTGCTGGCGGGGAGCTGTTTTTT.

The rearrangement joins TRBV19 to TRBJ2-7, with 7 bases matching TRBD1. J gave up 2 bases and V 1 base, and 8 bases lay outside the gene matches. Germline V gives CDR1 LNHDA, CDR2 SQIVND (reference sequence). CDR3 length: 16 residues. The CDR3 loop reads CASSIGFGQGAYEQYF. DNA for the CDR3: TGTGCCAGTAGTATAGGTTTCGGGCAGGGGGCCTACGAGCAGTACTTC.

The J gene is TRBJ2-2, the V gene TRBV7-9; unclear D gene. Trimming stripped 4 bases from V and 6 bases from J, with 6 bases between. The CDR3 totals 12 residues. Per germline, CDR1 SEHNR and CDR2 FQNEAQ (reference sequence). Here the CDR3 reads CASSSISGELFF. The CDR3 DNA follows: TGTGCCAGCAGCTCGATATCCGGGGAGCTGTTTTTT.

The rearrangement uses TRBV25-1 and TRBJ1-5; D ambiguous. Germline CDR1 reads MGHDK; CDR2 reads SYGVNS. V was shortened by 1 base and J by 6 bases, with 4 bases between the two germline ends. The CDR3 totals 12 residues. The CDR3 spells CASSEFGQPQHF. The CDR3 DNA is TGTGCCAGCAGTGAATTTGGTCAGCCCCAGCATTTT.

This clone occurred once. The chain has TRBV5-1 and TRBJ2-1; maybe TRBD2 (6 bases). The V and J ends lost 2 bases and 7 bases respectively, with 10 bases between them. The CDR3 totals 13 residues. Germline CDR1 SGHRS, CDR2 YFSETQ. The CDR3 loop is CASSFPSGNEQFF. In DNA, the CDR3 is TGCGCCAGCAGCTTCCCCAGCGGGAATGAGCAGTTCTTC.

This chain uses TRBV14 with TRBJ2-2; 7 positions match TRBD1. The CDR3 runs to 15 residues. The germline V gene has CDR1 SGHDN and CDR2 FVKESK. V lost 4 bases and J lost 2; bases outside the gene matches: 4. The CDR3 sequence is CASSPTGANTGELFF. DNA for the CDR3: TGTGCCAGCAGCCCCACAGGGGCCAACACCGGGGAGCTGTTTTTT.

The CDR3 region is CSALVAGELFF. Written as DNA, the CDR3 is TGCAGCGCCCTGGTAGCCGGGGAGCTGTTTTTT. This chain joins TRBV29-1 and TRBJ2-2; D gene ambiguous. In germline, CDR1 is SQVTM, CDR2 ANQGSEA. CDR3 length: 11 amino acids. The germline V and J ends were trimmed by 7 bases and 6 bases, with 9 bases remaining between them.

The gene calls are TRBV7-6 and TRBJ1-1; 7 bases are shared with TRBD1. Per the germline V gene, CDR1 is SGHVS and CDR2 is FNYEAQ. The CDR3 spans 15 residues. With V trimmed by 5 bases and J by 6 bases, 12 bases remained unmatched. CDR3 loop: CASSLTTGRLAEAFF. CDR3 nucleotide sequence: TGTGCCAGCAGCCTGACGACAGGGAGGTTGGCTGAAGCTTTCTTT.

CDR3 coding DNA: TGTGCCAGTAGTATAGTAGGGGGTTCCTACGAGCAGTACTTC. Translating gives CASSIVGGSYEQYF. The V gene is TRBV19, the J gene TRBJ2-7; possibly TRBD1 for D (6 bases). The CDR3 covers 14 residues. In germline, CDR1 is LNHDA, CDR2 SQIVND (reference sequence). Trimming shortened V by 1 base and J by 1 base, and 8 bases separated the two germline ends.

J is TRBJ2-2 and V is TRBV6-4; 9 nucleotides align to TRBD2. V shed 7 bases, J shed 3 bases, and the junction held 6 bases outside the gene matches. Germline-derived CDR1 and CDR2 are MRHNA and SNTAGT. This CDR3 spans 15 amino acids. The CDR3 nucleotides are TGTGCCAGCACCCTTGTAGCGGGAGACACCGGGGAGCTGTTTTTT. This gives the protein CASTLVAGDTGELFF.

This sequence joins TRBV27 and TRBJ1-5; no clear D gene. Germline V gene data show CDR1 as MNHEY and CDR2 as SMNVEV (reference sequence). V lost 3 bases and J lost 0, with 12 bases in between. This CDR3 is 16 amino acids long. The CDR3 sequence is CASSLVTPYSNQPQHF. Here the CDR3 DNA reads TGTGCCAGCAGTTTGGTGACACCTTATAGCAATCAGCCCCAGCATTTT.

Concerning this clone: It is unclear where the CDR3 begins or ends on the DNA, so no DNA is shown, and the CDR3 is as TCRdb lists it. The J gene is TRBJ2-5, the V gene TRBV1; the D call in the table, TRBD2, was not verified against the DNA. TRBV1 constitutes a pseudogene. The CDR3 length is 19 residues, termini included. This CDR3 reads CTSSQENPLVAGGSETQYF.

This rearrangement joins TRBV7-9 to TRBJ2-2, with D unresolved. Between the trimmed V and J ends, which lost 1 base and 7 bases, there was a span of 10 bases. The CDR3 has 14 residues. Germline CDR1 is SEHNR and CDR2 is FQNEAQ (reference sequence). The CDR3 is CASSLEPSDGELFF. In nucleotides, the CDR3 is TGTGCCAGCAGCTTAGAACCCTCGGACGGGGAGCTGTTTTTT.

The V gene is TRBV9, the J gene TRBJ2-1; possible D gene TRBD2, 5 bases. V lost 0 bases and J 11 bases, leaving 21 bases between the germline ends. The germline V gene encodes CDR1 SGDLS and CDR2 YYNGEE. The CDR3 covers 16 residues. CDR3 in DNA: TGTGCCAGCAGCGTAGAATCAGGTAGCCTCGGGGATAAGCAGTTCTTC. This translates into CASSVESGSLGDKQFF.

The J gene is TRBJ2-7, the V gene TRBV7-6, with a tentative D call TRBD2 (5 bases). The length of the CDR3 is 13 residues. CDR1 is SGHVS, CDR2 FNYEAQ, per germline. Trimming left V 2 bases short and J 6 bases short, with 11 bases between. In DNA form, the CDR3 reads TGTGCCAGCAGCTTATTTGGTGGGAGCGAGCAGTACTTC. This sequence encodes CASSLFGGSEQYF.

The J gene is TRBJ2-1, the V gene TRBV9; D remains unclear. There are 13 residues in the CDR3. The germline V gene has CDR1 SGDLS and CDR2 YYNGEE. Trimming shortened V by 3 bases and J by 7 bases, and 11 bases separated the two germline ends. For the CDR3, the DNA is TGTGCCAGCAGCGATGCCTACGTGAATGAGCAGTTCTTC. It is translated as CASSDAYVNEQFF. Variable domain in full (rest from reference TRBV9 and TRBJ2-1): DSGVTQTPKHLITATGQRVTLRCSPRSGDLSVYWYQQSLDQGLQFLIQYYNGEERAKGNILERFSAQQFPDLHSELNLSSLELGDSALYFCASSDAYVNEQFFGPGTRLTVL.

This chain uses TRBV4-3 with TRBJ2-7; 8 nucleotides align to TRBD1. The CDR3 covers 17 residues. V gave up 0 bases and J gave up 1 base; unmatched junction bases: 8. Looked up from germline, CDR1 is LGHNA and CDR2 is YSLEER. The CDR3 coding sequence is TGCGCCAGCAGCCAAGAAGGGCCCGGGACAGGATCCTACGAGCAGTACTTC. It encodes CASSQEGPGTGSYEQYF.